This T cell receptor beta chain appears in the sequencing data of a study of PD-1 blockade in classical Hodgkin lymphoma. Study conclusions and caveats: Reports described newly diagnosed patients as having lower baseline TCR diversity than healthy donors. Among the patients, those starting nivolumab under 1 year after ASCT were excluded.

Each of the patients experienced relapse following autologous stem cell transplantation, and their brentuximab vedotin exposure differed. Notes on this clone: Its matching antigen is unknown.

The data were produced by immunoSEQ multiplex PCR, yet TCRdb's version contains in-frame clones alone and is incomplete. The sample has 35,000 or so clones, 76% seen once; the top ten hold less than 20%. Germline V gene data show CDR1 as MDHEN and CDR2 as SYDVKM. Trimming cost V 8 bases and J 0 bases, with 10 bases left between them. The CDR3 consists of 14 residues. V usage is TRBV28 and J usage is TRBJ1-4; D unclear. The clonotype comes from a human donor with classical Hodgkin lymphoma. The material was peripheral blood mononuclear cells (PBMCs), obtained before the second cycle of nivolumab. The CDR3 protein is CASGRPTTNEKLFF. CDR3 nucleotides: TGTGCCAGCGGCCGGCCTACAACTAATGAAAAACTGTTTTTT.